These T cell receptor beta chains were read from a single sample in a study of beta chain features in type 1 diabetes. Clones were read by immunoSEQ multiplex PCR, and TCRdb kept only the in-frame ones, dropping some. The sample carries fewer than 70,000 clones, under 75% recorded once. Sequencing was performed on stem cell memory CD4+ T cells from blood. All receptors come from a woman in her twenties or thirties with type 1 diabetes. Each CDR3 is given with its conserved first and last residue. Each record gives: V gene, J gene, D gene, CDR3 protein. A D gene is named only where the DNA matches it firmly.

V: TRBV29-1
J: TRBJ2-2
D: TRBD2
CDR3: CSVAGLAGALNTGELFF

V: TRBV7-3
J: TRBJ2-7
D: .
CDR3: CASSLTGGNYEQYF

V: TRBV7-8
J: TRBJ2-3
D: TRBD2
CDR3: CASSSPLAGVTDTQYF

V: TRBV18
J: TRBJ2-1
D: .
CDR3: CASSPQDTYNEQFF

V: TRBV5-1
J: TRBJ2-1
D: .
CDR3: CASSLGSYNEQFF

V: TRBV9
J: TRBJ2-3
D: TRBD2
CDR3: CASSVGAGVSSTDTQYF

V: TRBV29-1
J: TRBJ2-2
D: .
CDR3: CSVARGGTYTGELFF

V: TRBV14
J: TRBJ1-5
D: TRBD1
CDR3: CASSQDGGQGRKEPQHF

V: TRBV7-9
J: TRBJ1-4
D: .
CDR3: CASSSSGYEKLFF

V: TRBV5-1
J: TRBJ2-6
D: TRBD1
CDR3: CASSLRDRSSSGANVLTF

V: TRBV4-2
J: TRBJ2-1
D: .
CDR3: CASSQSTGLGGASYNEQFF

V: TRBV28
J: TRBJ2-2
D: TRBD2
CDR3: CASSLHSGRGTGELFF

V: TRBV4-1
J: TRBJ2-5
D: TRBD2
CDR3: CASSQVTSGNEETQYF

V: TRBV9
J: TRBJ2-2
D: .
CDR3: CASSLLKDQGGTGELFF

V: TRBV4-1
J: TRBJ2-2
D: .
CDR3: CASSQLGGGNTGELFF

V: TRBV5-1
J: TRBJ2-2
D: TRBD1
CDR3: CASSEGQGGTGELFF

V: TRBV2
J: TRBJ1-5
D: TRBD1
CDR3: CASSGTGNQPQHF

V: TRBV18
J: TRBJ2-7
D: TRBD1
CDR3: CASSPRQGAHEQYF

V: TRBV6-6
J: TRBJ2-1
D: .
CDR3: CASSYSVEGWENEQFF

V: TRBV7-9
J: TRBJ2-5
D: .
CDR3: CASSLNSKETQYF

V: TRBV5-1
J: TRBJ2-2
D: .
CDR3: CASSLWTANTGELFF

V: TRBV4-2
J: TRBJ1-2
D: TRBD1
CDR3: CASSPRTGDGYTF

V: TRBV11-3
J: TRBJ2-7
D: TRBD1
CDR3: CASSLAGQGVYEQYF

V: TRBV27
J: TRBJ1-2
D: TRBD1
CDR3: CASSLAGGGYGYTF

V: TRBV19
J: TRBJ1-2
D: TRBD1
CDR3: CASKDRARYTF

V: TRBV9
J: TRBJ2-2
D: TRBD2
CDR3: CASSATSGSTGTGELFF

V: TRBV7-9
J: TRBJ2-5
D: .
CDR3: CASSLSPRETQYF

V: TRBV6-5
J: TRBJ2-5
D: .
CDR3: CASSYQPDSQETQYF

V: TRBV6-5
J: TRBJ2-7
D: TRBD2
CDR3: CASSAGTSDYEQYF

V: TRBV5-1
J: TRBJ2-3
D: TRBD2
CDR3: CASSFLSGRSTDTQYF

V: TRBV30
J: TRBJ2-7
D: .
CDR3: CAWSVSPYEQYF

V: TRBV6-6
J: TRBJ1-5
D: .
CDR3: CASSILEGQPQHF

V: TRBV5-1
J: TRBJ2-3
D: .
CDR3: CASSLAREEDTQYF

V: TRBV7-9
J: TRBJ1-5
D: TRBD1
CDR3: CASSASTGVAQPQHF

V: TRBV7-3
J: TRBJ2-3
D: .
CDR3: CASSLQSGDTQYF